The entry below gives a single T cell receptor beta chain sequence along with its context. The antigen is not known. Per donor, at least one pre-ART and at least two post-ART PBMC samples were obtained. The data originate from a study of long-term antiretroviral therapy in people with HIV. Study observations and caveats: The clones with expansion before ART were dominant in the repertoire at all time points. Upon ART, diversity increased but remained lower than transplant donor controls. Older ART regimens may have been in use when blood was drawn between about 2003 and 2017.

Investigators performed immunoSEQ version v3.0 at survey level. TCRdb keeps only in-frame clones here, not all; method: immunoSEQ multiplex PCR. The sample carries approximately 35,000 clones, 94% recorded once. V was shortened by 0 bases and J by 1 base, with 6 bases between the two germline ends. Germline V gene lookup returns CDR1 SGHKS and CDR2 YYEKEE (reference sequence). The CDR3 has 14 residues. The sequence was obtained from a woman aged 45-60 years with HIV. The chain joins TRBV5-5 to TRBJ2-3; D may be TRBD1 (5 bases). The sample here was unsorted PBMCs, taken just over 5 years after starting antiretroviral therapy. CDR3 in DNA: TGTGCCAGCAGCTTGGAAGGGGGCACAGATACGCAGTATTTT. Residues: CASSLEGGTDTQYF. The full variable domain, rest sourced from reference TRBV5-5 and TRBJ2-3, is DAGVTQSPTHLIKTRGQQVTLRCSPISGHKSVSWYQQVLGQGPQFIFQYYEKEERGRGNFPDRFSARQFPNYSSELNVNALLLGDSALYLCASSLEGGTDTQYFGPGTRLTVL.